This T cell receptor beta chain was recovered during a study of T cell changes during pregnancy in multiple sclerosis. The count of this clone is one. The germline gives CDR1 SNHLY, CDR2 FYNNEI. V gave up 6 bases and J gave up 0 bases, with 9 bases separating them. The CDR3 has 14 amino acids. The assay was immunoSEQ multiplex PCR, and TCRdb's table has in-frame clones only and misses some. In the table there are tens of thousands of clones, about 88% of which are singletons. Sequenced here: CD4+ T cells from peripheral blood mononuclear cells, sampled in the third trimester of pregnancy. The sequence came from a female donor with multiple sclerosis, enrolled in a pregnancy study. The chain links TRBV2 to TRBJ2-1; D possibly corresponds to TRBD2 (5 bases). Here the CDR3 DNA reads TGTGCCAGCAGGGACTGGAGCTCCTACAATGAGCAGTTCTTC. It encodes CASRDWSSYNEQFF.